These 10 T cell receptor beta chains originate from one sample sequenced in a study of cytomegalovirus exposure and HLA in healthy donors. Primers included in the PCR were 60 Vbeta and 13 Jbeta primers. Measured with immunoSEQ multiplex PCR; TCRdb has only the in-frame clones, and not every one. The sample holds 100,000 to 150,000 clones. Sequencing was performed on PBMCs. These receptor sequences come from a man aged 35 to 55 in good health and CMV-seronegative.

V gene TRBV19 combines with J gene TRBJ2-1, with TRBD2 matching over 10 bases. Germline CDR1 is LNHDA and CDR2 is SQIVND (reference sequence). J lost 9 bases, V lost 3 bases, and 14 bases had no gene match. This CDR3 is built from 17 residues. CDR3 residues: CASSMRSASGSSGEQFF. CDR3 coding DNA: TGTGCCAGTAGTATGCGTTCGGCTAGCGGGAGCAGCGGTGAGCAGTTCTTC. Complete variable domain (other parts from reference TRBV19 and TRBJ2-1): DGGITQSPKYLFRKEGQNVTLSCEQNLNHDAMYWYRQDPGQGLRLIYYSQIVNDFQKGDIAEGYSVSREKKESFPLTVTSAQKNPTAFYLCASSMRSASGSSGEQFFGPGTRLTVL.

The rearrangement joins TRBV7-9 to TRBJ1-1; maybe TRBD1 (5 bases). V lost 1 base, J lost 8 bases, and 11 bases lay in between. The CDR3 runs 13 residues. Germline CDR1 is SEHNR and CDR2 is FQNEAQ (reference sequence). The CDR3 protein is CASSLGVRAEAFF. DNA for the CDR3: TGTGCCAGCAGCTTAGGGGTCAGGGCGGAAGCTTTCTTT. Variable domain in full (rest from reference TRBV7-9 and TRBJ1-1): DTGVSQNPRHKITKRGQNVTFRCDPISEHNRLYWYRQTLGQGPEFLTYFQNEAQLEKSRLLSDRFSAERPKGSFSTLEIQRTEQGDSAMYLCASSLGVRAEAFFGQGTRLTVV.

The chain employs TRBV5-1 and TRBJ1-1, with D tentatively TRBD1 (5 bases). CDR1 is SGHRS, CDR2 YFSETQ, per germline. Trimming removed 3 bases from V and 1 base from J, with 10 bases in between. This CDR3 spans 14 amino acids. The CDR3 DNA is TGCGCCAGCAGCTCCCTGACAGAGAACACTGAAGCTTTCTTT. Protein: CASSSLTENTEAFF.

V usage is TRBV11-3 and J usage is TRBJ1-1, with TRBD1 identical over 8 bases. The CDR3 has 17 amino acids. The germline V gene has CDR1 SGHNT and CDR2 YENEEA. V gave up 0 bases and J gave up 4 bases; unmatched junction bases: 10. The CDR3 DNA sequence: TGTGCCAGCAGCTTAGACCCAATGACAGGGGCGGCCACTGAAGCTTTCTTT. Translation: CASSLDPMTGAATEAFF.

This CDR3 reads CASSPRQGVRVGELFF. CDR3 DNA: TGTGCCAGCAGCCCAAGACAGGGGGTACGCGTCGGGGAGCTGTTTTTT. The rearrangement uses TRBV5-4 and TRBJ2-2; 9 bases are shared with TRBD1. The trim removed 4 bases at V and 7 bases at J, leaving 11 bases unmatched. Looked up from germline, CDR1 is SGHNT and CDR2 is YYREEE (reference sequence). This CDR3 region has 16 residues.

This chain's CDR3 is CASSYSRWQPQHF. The CDR3 nucleotides read TGTGCCAGCAGTTACTCCCGGTGGCAGCCCCAGCATTTT. The chain links TRBV6-5 to TRBJ1-5; D is unclear. The CDR3 totals 13 residues. V shed 0 bases and J shed 7 bases, with 7 bases lying between them. The germline V gene has CDR1 MNHEY and CDR2 SVGAGI.

The chain is built from TRBV7-2 and TRBJ1-5; maybe TRBD1 (6 bases). Germline lookup yields CDR1 SGHTA and CDR2 FQGNSA. This CDR3 is 15 amino acids long. The V end lost 2 bases, the J end lost 0 bases, and 8 bases lay between the germline ends. The CDR3 DNA sequence: TGTGCCAGCAGCTTACAACAGGGTAGCAATCAGCCCCAGCATTTT. Translating it yields CASSLQQGSNQPQHF.

This chain uses TRBV4-2 with TRBJ1-5; no firm D call. Trimming stripped 0 bases from V and 6 bases from J, with 12 bases between. Germline CDR1 and CDR2: LGHNA and YNFKEQ. The CDR3 sequence is 15 residues long. The CDR3 bases are TGTGCCAGCAGCCAAGATGGTTCCGGAGTTCAGCCCCAGCATTTT. It specifies CASSQDGSGVQPQHF.

The genes are TRBV7-3 and TRBJ2-3; D is undetermined. Trimming cost V 7 bases and J 1 base, with 6 bases left between them. The CDR3 totals 12 residues. Per the germline V gene, CDR1 is SGHTA and CDR2 is FQGTGA. The CDR3 reads CASTQGTDTQYF. The CDR3 DNA follows: TGTGCCAGCACCCAGGGCACAGATACGCAGTATTTT. Based on the CDR3 plus reference TRBV7-3 and TRBJ2-3, the full variable domain is GAGVSQTPSNKVTEKGKYVELRCDPISGHTALYWYRQSLGQGPEFLIYFQGTGAADDSGLPNDRFFAVRPEGSVSTLKIQRTERGDSAVYLCASTQGTDTQYFGPGTRLTVL.

The CDR3 is CATSKLAQANTGELFF. In DNA, the CDR3 is TGTGCCACCAGCAAACTAGCACAGGCGAACACCGGGGAGCTGTTTTTT. This chain joins TRBV15 and TRBJ2-2, with D possibly being TRBD2 (6 bases). The CDR3 length is 16 residues. The germline gives CDR1 LNHNV, CDR2 YYDKDF (reference sequence). The V gene lost 4 bases and the J gene lost 0 bases, with 12 bases spanning the gap.